The 3 T cell receptor beta chains reported below all come from one sample, sequenced in a study of shared clonotypes between healthy human individuals. Libraries were prepared by immunoSEQ multiplex PCR; TCRdb keeps only in-frame clonotypes and omits some of them. The data contain some 2 million clones, 85% to 95% of them singletons. Naive CD8 populations comprised CD45RO-negative cells positively selected for CCR7, excluding terminally differentiated effector memory CD45RA+ cells. Sequences were obtained from naive CD8+ T cells sorted from blood. Every receptor here comes from a man aged 18 to 30 in good health.

The V call is TRBV9, the J call TRBJ1-1; D gene unclear. Germline V gene lookup returns CDR1 SGDLS and CDR2 YYNGEE. V lost 1 base to trimming and J lost 4 bases, with 8 bases between them. The CDR3 is made up of 13 amino acids. The CDR3 coding sequence is TGTGCCAGCAGCGTATCTTCGGGCACTGAAGCTTTCTTT. Translation: CASSVSSGTEAFF.

The chain is built from TRBV27 and TRBJ2-7, with D perhaps matching TRBD1 (6 bases). CDR3 length: 16 amino acids. The V gene's germline CDR1 is MNHEY and CDR2 SMNVEV (reference sequence). Between the trimmed V and J ends, which lost 5 bases and 2 bases, there was a span of 19 bases. The chain's CDR3 is CASSPSWGHFPYEQYF. Written as DNA, the CDR3 is TGTGCCAGCAGTCCGTCTTGGGGACATTTCCCCTACGAGCAGTACTTC.

The CDR3 DNA follows: TGTGCCAGCAGCGGAGGGACAGCTCCTAATGAAAAACTGTTTTTT. It encodes CASSGGTAPNEKLFF. This chain links TRBV5-8 with TRBJ1-4; 7 positions agree with TRBD1. J was trimmed by 3 bases and V by 4 bases; bases with no gene match: 6. Germline lookup yields CDR1 SGHTS and CDR2 YDEGEE. The CDR3 length is 15 residues.